This is a list of T cell receptor beta chains from one sample in a study of blood T cell repertoires in COVID-19. Profiling relied on immunoSEQ multiplex PCR, and the TCRdb table lists in-frame clones only, not all of them. Among 110,000 or so clones listed, about 85% were seen once. The specimen was peripheral blood. These receptors came from a man aged 50 to 60 with acute or convalescent COVID-19. The CDR3 runs from the conserved cysteine through the conserved F or W. The D gene is left open where the match is weak. Some rows mark clone size as missing; the rest say once, few, many or name a class of expanded clone.

>-|-|TRBJ2-3|TRBV14
TGTGCCAGCAGCCGCCCTTGGGACTCTAGCACAGATACGCAGTATTTT
CASSRPWDSSTDTQYF
>TRBD1|-|TRBJ2-7|TRBV19
TGTGCCAGTAGTGCCCAGGGGGCGCCCGAGCAGTACTTC
CASSAQGAPEQYF
>TRBD1|-|TRBJ1-2|TRBV6-5
TGTGCCAGCAGTTACAGACTTACAGGGGTCGATGGCTACACCTTC
CASSYRLTGVDGYTF
>-|once|TRBJ2-1|TRBV11-2
TGTGCCAGCAGCTTAGATGTAGCACGGGAGCAGTTCTTC
CASSLDVAREQFF
>TRBD2|-|TRBJ2-3|TRBV5-6
TGTGCCAGCAGCTTTGGACTAGCTAGGTCAGATACGCAGTATTTT
CASSFGLARSDTQYF
>-|few|TRBJ1-5|TRBV5-5
TGTGCCAGCAGCGCGGGGAATCAGCCCCAGCATTTT
CASSAGNQPQHF
>-|-|TRBJ2-1|TRBV28
TGTGCCAGCGGACAGTCGACCTACAATGAGCAGTTCTTC
CASGQSTYNEQFF
>TRBD1|-|TRBJ1-1|TRBV5-1
TGCGCCAGCAGCTTAAGGGACAGGGCTCCCTACACTGAAGCTTTCTTT
CASSLRDRAPYTEAFF
>-|once|TRBJ2-4|TRBV29-1
TGCAGCGTTGAGCTGGCGGCCCGGAACATTCAGTACTTC
CSVELAARNIQYF
>-|-|TRBJ2-5|TRBV7-3
TGTGCCAGCAGCTTAGCGCCCCAAGAGACCCAGTACTTC
CASSLAPQETQYF
>-|-|TRBJ1-1|TRBV2
TGTGCCAGCCGAATTTTCACACCGGGACAAATGAACACTGAAGCTTTCTTT
CASRIFTPGQMNTEAFF
>-|-|TRBJ1-5|TRBV9
TGTGCCAGCAGCGTAGCAGGGGACGGCAATCAGCCCCAGCATTTT
CASSVAGDGNQPQHF